The subject of this entry is one TCR beta chain. The antigen remains undetermined. The primer mix had 60 Vbeta and 13 Jbeta primers. Sequencing used immunoSEQ multiplex PCR; TCRdb keeps in-frame clones, though not all of them. This table has 170,000 or so clones, 60% to 85% appearing once. This sample stems from a study of cytomegalovirus exposure and HLA in healthy donors. At the level of the study: Previous work identified roughly 110 million unique TCR beta sequences from roughly 180 million T cells. The study's findings and limits: TCR beta V- and J-gene trimming, according to a later analysis, was linked to a missense DCLRE1C variant. Reports showed the classifier diagnosing cytomegalovirus status with high specificity and sensitivity.

The germline gives CDR1 LNHDA, CDR2 SQIVND (reference sequence). J lost 1 base, V lost 4 bases, and 2 bases had no gene match. The CDR3 runs 14 residues. This TCR came from a woman in her fifties or sixties in good health and CMV-seropositive. The chain recombines TRBV19 with TRBJ2-5; the match to TRBD1 covers 8 bases. Sequencing was done on a sample of PBMCs. In DNA form, the CDR3 reads TGTGCCAGTAGTACGACAGGGGCCCAAGAGACCCAGTACTTC. It is translated as CASSTTGAQETQYF.